The 28 T cell receptor beta chains below come from one sample, sequenced in a study of cytomegalovirus exposure and HLA in healthy donors. This PCR relied on a set of 60 Vbeta primers and 13 Jbeta primers. The repertoire was sequenced with immunoSEQ multiplex PCR; TCRdb's copy has only in-frame clones and lacks some. The sample records about 34,000 clones, around nine tenths being singletons. The material sequenced was PBMCs. The receptors stem from a boy aged 5-17 years in good health and CMV-seronegative.

The chain links TRBV27 to TRBJ1-5, with D uncertain. The CDR3 runs to 13 residues. Germline V CDR1 and CDR2: MNHEY, SMNVEV (reference sequence). Trimming left V 0 bases short and J 6 bases short, with 6 bases between. The CDR3: CASSLSSFQPQHF. The CDR3 DNA is TGTGCCAGCAGTTTATCGTCCTTTCAGCCCCAGCATTTT.

The V gene is TRBV6-1, the J gene TRBJ2-7; TRBD1 agrees at 11 bases. This CDR3 is built from 15 residues. Germline CDR1 and CDR2: MNHNS and SASEGT. With 6 bases clipped from V and 2 bases from J, the junction kept 6 bases outside the gene matches. The CDR3 loop reads CASSLGQGATYEQYF. The DNA of the CDR3 is TGTGCCAGCAGCCTAGGACAGGGGGCGACCTACGAGCAGTACTTC.

V and J are TRBV6-1 and TRBJ2-6; tentatively, D is TRBD1 (6 bases). V lost 4 bases and J lost 0, with 16 bases in between. Germline loops: CDR1 MNHNS, CDR2 SASEGT. The CDR3 totals 18 residues. CDR3 residues: CASSVTTGPYSGANVLTF. The CDR3 coding sequence is TGTGCCAGCAGTGTTACCACAGGGCCTTACTCTGGGGCCAACGTCCTGACTTTC.

V and J are TRBV5-6 and TRBJ2-7, with D possibly TRBD1 on 5 matching bases. The CDR3 has 13 residues. Germline assignment: CDR1 SGHDT and CDR2 YYEEEE. Trimming left V 2 bases short and J 5 bases short, with 11 bases between. CDR3 bases: TGTGCCAGCAGCTTAGCCAGGGTCCACGAGCAGTACTTC. This encodes CASSLARVHEQYF.

The J gene is TRBJ2-3, the V gene TRBV19, with TRBD2 matching over 13 bases. Germline-derived CDR1 and CDR2 are LNHDA and SQIVND (reference sequence). V dropped 3 bases and J dropped 14; count of bases not matched to a gene: 14. The length of the CDR3 is 16 residues. The CDR3 sequence: CASSISTSGGPLVAYF. The CDR3 DNA reads as TGTGCCAGTAGTATTTCGACTAGCGGGGGGCCCCTAGTCGCGTATTTT.

The chain employs TRBV6-4 and TRBJ1-1; D is uncertain. This CDR3 contains 16 residues. V gave up 0 bases and J gave up 8 bases, with 19 bases separating them. Germline CDR1 is MRHNA and CDR2 is SNTAGT. The CDR3 DNA follows: TGTGCCAGCAGTGACTCGTTTGAGACGAGGGAAAAGGAAGCTTTCTTT. Protein: CASSDSFETREKEAFF.

The rearrangement uses TRBV4-1 and TRBJ2-7; TRBD1 aligns across 9 bases. The CDR3 loop spans 15 amino acids. CDR1 and CDR2 from the germline V gene are MGHRA and YSYEKL. The ends lost 4 bases at V and 4 bases at J; junction bases unmatched: 8. This CDR3 is CASSLGQGPRYEQYF. As DNA, the CDR3 is TGCGCCAGCAGCCTCGGACAGGGGCCAAGGTACGAGCAGTACTTC.

CDR3 loop: CASSNEGLAGGVEQYF. CDR3 nucleotides: TGTGCCAGCAGCAACGAGGGACTAGCGGGGGGGGTCGAGCAGTACTTC. This chain uses TRBV7-8 with TRBJ2-7; 16 nucleotides align to TRBD2. Germline values: CDR1 SGHVS, CDR2 FQNEAQ. V shed 5 bases, J shed 6 bases, and the junction held 7 bases outside the gene matches. The CDR3 covers 16 residues.

The rearrangement joins TRBV15 to TRBJ2-5, with 8 positions matching TRBD1. Germline lookup yields CDR1 LNHNV and CDR2 YYDKDF (reference sequence). V lost 0 bases and J lost 5; bases outside the gene matches: 11. This CDR3 is 17 amino acids long. The CDR3, as DNA: TGTGCCACCAGCAGAGATTTTCTCAGACAGGGGCGGGAGACCCAGTACTTC. This encodes CATSRDFLRQGRETQYF.

The rearrangement uses TRBV7-9 and TRBJ2-7; tentatively, D is TRBD2 (5 bases). This CDR3 has 13 amino acids. Looked up from germline, CDR1 is SEHNR and CDR2 is FQNEAQ (reference sequence). Between the trimmed V and J ends, which lost 2 bases and 6 bases, there was a span of 11 bases. The CDR3 loop reads CASSLSLSGEQYF. CDR3 nucleotides: TGTGCCAGCAGCTTAAGTTTGAGCGGCGAGCAGTACTTC.

The chain is built from TRBV7-2 and TRBJ2-7, with D maybe TRBD1 (6 bases). CDR3 length: 13 amino acids. V lost 1 base and J 4 bases, leaving 8 bases between the germline ends. Germline-derived CDR1 and CDR2 are SGHTA and FQGNSA. Here the CDR3 reads CASSLDRVYEQYF. The CDR3 nucleotides read TGTGCCAGCAGCTTAGACAGGGTATACGAGCAGTACTTC. The full variable domain, rest sourced from reference TRBV7-2 and TRBJ2-7, is GAGVSQSPSNKVTEKGKDVELRCDPISGHTALYWYRQSLGQGLEFLIYFQGNSAPDKSGLPSDRFSAERTGGSVSTLTIQRTQQEDSAVYLCASSLDRVYEQYFGPGTRLTVT.

The genes are TRBV6-1 and TRBJ2-7; D may be TRBD1 (6 bases). From germline, CDR1 is MNHNS and CDR2 SASEGT. The CDR3 contains 16 residues. Trimming left V 7 bases short and J 0 bases short, with 19 bases between. The CDR3 here is CASIGARTDTSYEQYF. The CDR3 nucleotides are TGTGCCAGCATTGGAGCCCGGACAGACACCTCCTACGAGCAGTACTTC.

The V and J genes are TRBV2 and TRBJ2-2; D call uncertain. V was shortened by 6 bases and J by 4 bases, with 9 bases between the two germline ends. This CDR3 has 13 residues. CDR1 and CDR2 from the germline V gene are SNHLY and FYNNEI. CDR3 nucleotide sequence: TGTGCCAGCAGAAAAGAGCCCACCGGGGAGCTGTTTTTT. Protein product: CASRKEPTGELFF.

The gene calls are TRBV28 and TRBJ2-6; possible D gene TRBD2, 6 bases. CDR3 size: 18 residues. Germline CDR1 is MDHEN and CDR2 is SYDVKM. Trimming left V 5 bases short and J 0 bases short, with 17 bases between. The CDR3 nucleotides read TGTGCCAGCAGTGCCCGGCCGGGAGTCGCCTCTGGGGCCAACGTCCTGACTTTC. It is translated as CASSARPGVASGANVLTF. The full variable domain, its missing parts supplied by reference TRBV28 and TRBJ2-6, is DVKVTQSSRYLVKRTGEKVFLECVQDMDHENMFWYRQDPGLGLRLIYFSYDVKMKEKGDIPEGYSVSREKKERFSLILESASTNQTSMYLCASSARPGVASGANVLTFGAGSRLTVL.

This clone appeared a few times. V and J are TRBV4-2 and TRBJ2-1; 10 bases match TRBD1. CDR3 size: 18 residues. The germline CDR1 and CDR2 sequences are LGHNA and YNFKEQ. The trim removed 0 bases at V and 11 bases at J, leaving 16 bases unmatched. Written as DNA, the CDR3 is TGTGCCAGCAGCCAAGACCCAACCGGGACAGGGGTTACGGTGCAGCAGTTCTTC. Translating it yields CASSQDPTGTGVTVQQFF.

V and J are TRBV19 and TRBJ2-7, with a possible D match to TRBD2 (5 bases). The germline CDR1 and CDR2 sequences are LNHDA and SQIVND (reference sequence). The CDR3 is 14 amino acids. Trimming removed 0 bases at V and 8 bases at J, with 14 bases between. The CDR3 DNA reads as TGTGCCAGTAGTATAGAAGGGAGCGCACTCCAGCAGTACTTC. Encoded protein: CASSIEGSALQQYF.

V and J are TRBV18 and TRBJ1-5; D gene uncertain. Germline V gene data show CDR1 as KGHSH and CDR2 as LQKENI. V shed 5 bases and J shed 11 bases, with 13 bases lying between them. This CDR3 is 12 amino acids long. CDR3 in DNA: TGTGCCAGCTCAAATGACATCTTCACCCAGCATTTT. Translation gives CASSNDIFTQHF.

This clone is a singleton in its sample. The chain links TRBV4-1 to TRBJ1-1; no clear D. V dropped 1 base and J dropped 8 bases, with 11 bases sitting between them. The CDR3 has 13 amino acids. In germline, CDR1 is MGHRA, CDR2 YSYEKL. The CDR3 here is CASSQVTAVEAFF. CDR3 DNA sequence: TGCGCCAGCAGCCAAGTTACAGCGGTCGAAGCTTTCTTT.

The chain links TRBV7-9 to TRBJ1-4; D is unclear. Germline CDR1 is SEHNR and CDR2 is FQNEAQ (reference sequence). V lost 6 bases and J 8 bases, leaving 7 bases between the germline ends. The CDR3 runs to 11 residues. The CDR3 loop is CASSESEKLFF. In DNA, the CDR3 is TGTGCCAGCAGTGAGTCGGAAAAACTGTTTTTT.

V gene TRBV5-1 combines with J gene TRBJ2-1; possibly TRBD2 for D (6 bases). The ends were cut back, 4 bases at V and 0 bases at J, with 11 bases in the middle. The CDR3 length is 15 residues. Germline V gene data show CDR1 as SGHRS and CDR2 as YFSETQ. DNA of the CDR3: TGCGCCAGCAGCCCCGTGGGGGGCTCCTACAATGAGCAGTTCTTC. Residues: CASSPVGGSYNEQFF.

The gene calls are TRBV6-4 and TRBJ1-5; 8 nucleotides match TRBD1. V lost 3 bases, J lost 0 bases, and 4 bases stayed unmatched. The CDR3 contains 16 residues. The germline gives CDR1 MRHNA, CDR2 SNTAGT. The CDR3 loop reads CASSDPDRASNQPQHF. The CDR3 nucleotides are TGTGCCAGCAGTGATCCGGACAGGGCTAGCAATCAGCCCCAGCATTTT.

This clone showed up just once. The gene calls are TRBV6-6 and TRBJ1-2; 8 bases are shared with TRBD1. V lost 6 bases and J lost 2; bases outside the gene matches: 5. Germline assignment: CDR1 MNHNY and CDR2 SVGAGI (reference sequence). The CDR3 sequence is 14 residues long. CDR3 sequence reads: CASSGQGLNYGYTF. CDR3 nucleotide sequence: TGTGCCAGCAGCGGACAGGGATTGAACTATGGCTACACCTTC.

This chain links TRBV7-9 with TRBJ1-3; D ambiguous. The CDR3 spans 17 residues. V lost 3 bases and J lost 0, with 15 bases in between. Germline V CDR1 and CDR2: SEHNR, FQNEAQ (reference sequence). CDR3 in amino acids: CASSFGSIGSSGNTIYF. The CDR3 DNA reads as TGTGCCAGCAGCTTCGGGTCAATAGGTAGCTCTGGAAACACCATATATTTT.

The chain is built from TRBV4-2 and TRBJ1-5; TRBD1 matches at 8 bases. Germline CDR1 LGHNA, CDR2 YNFKEQ. Trimming at V came to 1 base and at J to 3 bases, leaving 11 bases not matched to a gene. The CDR3 consists of 18 residues. As DNA, the CDR3 is TGTGCCAGCAGCCAAGTAAACATGCCAGGGGGCCTCAATCAGCCCCAGCATTTT. This encodes CASSQVNMPGGLNQPQHF.

The chain recombines TRBV19 with TRBJ1-2, with unresolved D. V was trimmed by 3 bases and J by 8 bases, leaving 10 bases between them. Germline V lookup: CDR1 LNHDA, CDR2 SQIVND (reference sequence). The CDR3 is 12 amino acids. CDR3 nucleotide sequence: TGTGCCAGTAGTATCTCCGCGGGCGGCTACACCTTC. Translation gives CASSISAGGYTF.

The chain links TRBV9 to TRBJ1-6; D may be TRBD1 (5 bases). The CDR3 covers 15 residues. With 0 bases removed from V and 10 bases from J, the gap between germline ends came to 14 bases. The germline V gene encodes CDR1 SGDLS and CDR2 YYNGEE. The CDR3 region is CASSVGEGRPSPLHF. The CDR3 DNA follows: TGTGCCAGCAGCGTAGGGGAGGGGAGGCCGTCACCCCTCCACTTT.

This clone has just one count. CDR3 DNA: TGCAGTGCCGGCCAGGGTTACGAGCAGTACTTC. Residues: CSAGQGYEQYF. J is TRBJ2-7 and V is TRBV20-1, with D perhaps TRBD1 (5 bases). Germline assignment: CDR1 DFQATT and CDR2 SNEGSKA (reference sequence). CDR3 size: 11 residues. V lost 6 bases and J lost 4, with 10 bases in between.

V is TRBV5-8 and J is TRBJ2-5; 7 nucleotides align to TRBD2. Germline V gene sequence: CDR1 SGHTS, CDR2 YDEGEE. The CDR3 is 13 amino acids. After removal of 6 bases from V and 7 bases from J, the junction contained 9 bases not matched to a gene. CDR3 bases: TGTGCCAGCACCCAGACCCGCGGGGGGACCCAGTACTTC. The encoded protein is CASTQTRGGTQYF.